This TCR beta chain was recovered during a study of T cells after yellow fever vaccination. Findings and limits, study-wide: Just a small share of clonotypes turned up in the CD4 compartment as well as the CD8 compartment.

Germline lookup yields CDR1 DFQATT and CDR2 SNEGSKA (reference sequence). The CDR3 has 14 residues. V dropped 5 bases and J dropped 6 bases, with 20 bases sitting between them. TCRdb analysed the 5' RACE reads with MiXCR anew, one entry per CDR3 protein. The sample lists 300,000 to 350,000 distinct CDR3 sequences, roughly 8.3% occurring once. This clonotype was counted between two and nine times. Its antigen is currently unknown. The sequenced sample was PBMCs, obtained roughly 47 days after the first yellow fever vaccination. This TCR was sampled from a man aged 18 to 35 who received the YFV17D yellow fever vaccine. This chain connects TRBV20-1 to TRBJ2-7; the D gene is possibly TRBD1 (5 bases). The CDR3 coding sequence is TGCAGTGCTCCGGATCCCCAGGGAATGAGCGAGCAGTACGTC. It codes for CSAPDPQGMSEQYV.